This T cell receptor beta chain was observed in a study of control samples from healthy donors and cancer patients. The assay was immunoSEQ multiplex PCR, and TCRdb's table has in-frame clones only and misses some. The sample shows 150,000 to 180,000 clones, about 94% of them seen only once. This CDR3 is 15 amino acids long. V trimming: 0 bases; J trimming: 2 bases; junction bases outside the gene matches: 5. The V gene's germline CDR1 is SGHRS and CDR2 YFSETQ. V usage is TRBV5-1 and J usage is TRBJ2-7, with 7 bases fitting TRBD1. The specimen was blood. The receptor's source is a man in his forties in good health. The CDR3 is CASSLAEGAPYEQYF. As DNA, the CDR3 is TGCGCCAGCAGCTTGGCCGAGGGGGCACCCTACGAGCAGTACTTC.